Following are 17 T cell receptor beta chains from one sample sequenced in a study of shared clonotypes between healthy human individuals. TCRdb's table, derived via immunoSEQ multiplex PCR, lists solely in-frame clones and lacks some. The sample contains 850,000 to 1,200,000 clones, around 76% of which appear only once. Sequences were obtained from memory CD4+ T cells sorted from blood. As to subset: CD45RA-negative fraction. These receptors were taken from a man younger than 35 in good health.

The CDR3: CASSLEGTAHYEQYF. The CDR3 DNA is TGCGCCAGCAGCTTGGAAGGGACAGCCCACTACGAGCAGTACTTC. The V call is TRBV5-1, the J call TRBJ2-7, with 7 nucleotides matching TRBD1. The V and J ends lost 0 bases and 3 bases, in that order; junction bases with no gene match: 6. Germline CDR1 SGHRS, CDR2 YFSETQ. CDR3 length: 15 residues.

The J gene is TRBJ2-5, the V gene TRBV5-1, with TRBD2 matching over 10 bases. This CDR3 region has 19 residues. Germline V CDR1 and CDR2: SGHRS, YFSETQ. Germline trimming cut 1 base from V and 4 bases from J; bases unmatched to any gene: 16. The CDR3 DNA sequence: TGCGCCAGCAGCTTGTCCGGAGCGGGAGGGACGCTTGGGGGAGAGACCCAGTACTTC. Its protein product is CASSLSGAGGTLGGETQYF.

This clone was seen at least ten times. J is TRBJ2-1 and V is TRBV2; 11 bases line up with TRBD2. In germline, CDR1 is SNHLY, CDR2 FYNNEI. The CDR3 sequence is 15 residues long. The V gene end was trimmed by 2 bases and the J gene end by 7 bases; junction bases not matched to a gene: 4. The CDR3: CASSELAGGLNEQFF. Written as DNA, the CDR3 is TGTGCCAGCAGTGAACTAGCGGGGGGTCTAAATGAGCAGTTCTTC.

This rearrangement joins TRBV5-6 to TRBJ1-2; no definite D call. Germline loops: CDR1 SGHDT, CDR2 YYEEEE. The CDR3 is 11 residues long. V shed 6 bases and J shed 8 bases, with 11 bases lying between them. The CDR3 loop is CASTMGSGYTF. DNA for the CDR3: TGTGCCAGCACCATGGGGTCGGGCTACACCTTC.

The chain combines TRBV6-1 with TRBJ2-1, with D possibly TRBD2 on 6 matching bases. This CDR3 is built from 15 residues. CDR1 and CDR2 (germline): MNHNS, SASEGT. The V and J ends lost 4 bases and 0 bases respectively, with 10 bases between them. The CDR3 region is CASSAGLNSYNEQFF. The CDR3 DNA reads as TGTGCCAGCAGTGCGGGACTGAACTCCTACAATGAGCAGTTCTTC.

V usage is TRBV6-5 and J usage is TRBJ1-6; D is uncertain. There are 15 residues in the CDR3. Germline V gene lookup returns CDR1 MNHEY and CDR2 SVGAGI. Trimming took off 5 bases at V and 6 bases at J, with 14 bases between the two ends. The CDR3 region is CASSVLGYPNSPLHF. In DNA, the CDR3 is TGTGCCAGCAGTGTACTGGGGTATCCTAATTCACCCCTCCACTTT.

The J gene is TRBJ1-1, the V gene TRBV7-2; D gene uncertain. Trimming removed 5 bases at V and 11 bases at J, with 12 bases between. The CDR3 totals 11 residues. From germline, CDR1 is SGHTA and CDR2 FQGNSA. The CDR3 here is CASSPRTVAFF. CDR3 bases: TGTGCCAGCAGCCCCCGCACCGTGGCTTTCTTT.

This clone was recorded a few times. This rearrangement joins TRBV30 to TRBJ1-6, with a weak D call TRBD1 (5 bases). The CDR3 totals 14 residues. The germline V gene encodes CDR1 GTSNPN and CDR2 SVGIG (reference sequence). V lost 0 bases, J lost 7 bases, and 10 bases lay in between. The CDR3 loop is CAWSVAGSNSPLHF. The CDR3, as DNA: TGTGCCTGGAGTGTAGCAGGGTCAAATTCACCCCTCCACTTT.

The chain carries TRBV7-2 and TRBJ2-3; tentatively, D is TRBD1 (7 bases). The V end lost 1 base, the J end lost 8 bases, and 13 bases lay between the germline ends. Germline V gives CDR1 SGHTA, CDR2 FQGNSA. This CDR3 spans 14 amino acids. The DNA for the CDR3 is TGTGCCAGCAGCTTAGGACCCAGGGGGGTTACGCAGTATTTT. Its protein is CASSLGPRGVTQYF.

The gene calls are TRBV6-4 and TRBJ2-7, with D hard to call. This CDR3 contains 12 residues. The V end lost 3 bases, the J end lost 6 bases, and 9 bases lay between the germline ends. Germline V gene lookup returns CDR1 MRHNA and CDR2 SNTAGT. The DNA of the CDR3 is TGTGCCAGCAGTGAAGGAGCGCTCGAGCAGTACTTC. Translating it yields CASSEGALEQYF.

The CDR3 coding sequence is TGTGCCAGCAGCAAGGGCAGGTCCAGCTCCTACGAGCAGTACTTC. Protein product: CASSKGRSSSYEQYF. The chain links TRBV5-4 to TRBJ2-7; D unclear. V gave up 4 bases and J gave up 0 bases, with 14 bases separating them. This CDR3 has 15 residues. Germline assignment: CDR1 SGHNT and CDR2 YYREEE (reference sequence).

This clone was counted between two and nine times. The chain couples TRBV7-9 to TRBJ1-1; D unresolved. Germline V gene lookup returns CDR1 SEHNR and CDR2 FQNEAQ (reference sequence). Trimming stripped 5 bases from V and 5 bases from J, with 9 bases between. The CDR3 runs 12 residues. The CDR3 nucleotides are TGTGCCAGCAGCGGCATACAAACTGAAGCTTTCTTT. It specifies CASSGIQTEAFF.

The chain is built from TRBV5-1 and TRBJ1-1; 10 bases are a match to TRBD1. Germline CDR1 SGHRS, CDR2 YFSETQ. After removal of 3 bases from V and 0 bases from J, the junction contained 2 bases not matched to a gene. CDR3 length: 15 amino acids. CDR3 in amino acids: CASSWGQGLNTEAFF. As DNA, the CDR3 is TGCGCCAGCAGCTGGGGACAGGGGTTGAACACTGAAGCTTTCTTT.

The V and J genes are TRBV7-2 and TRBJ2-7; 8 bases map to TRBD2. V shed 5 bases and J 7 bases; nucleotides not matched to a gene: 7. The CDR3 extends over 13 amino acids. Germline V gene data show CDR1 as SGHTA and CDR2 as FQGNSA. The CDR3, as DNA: TGTGCCAGCAGCCCCGGGAGGGTCGGAGAGCAGTACTTC. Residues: CASSPGRVGEQYF. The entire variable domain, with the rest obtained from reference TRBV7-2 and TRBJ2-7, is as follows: GAGVSQSPSNKVTEKGKDVELRCDPISGHTALYWYRQSLGQGLEFLIYFQGNSAPDKSGLPSDRFSAERTGGSVSTLTIQRTQQEDSAVYLCASSPGRVGEQYFGPGTRLTVT.

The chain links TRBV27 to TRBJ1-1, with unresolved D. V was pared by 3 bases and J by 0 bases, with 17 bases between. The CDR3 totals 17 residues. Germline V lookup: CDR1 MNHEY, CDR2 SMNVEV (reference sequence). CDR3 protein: CASSFPIVRIMNTEAFF. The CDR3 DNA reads TGTGCCAGCAGTTTCCCGATTGTTCGAATCATGAACACTGAAGCTTTCTTT.

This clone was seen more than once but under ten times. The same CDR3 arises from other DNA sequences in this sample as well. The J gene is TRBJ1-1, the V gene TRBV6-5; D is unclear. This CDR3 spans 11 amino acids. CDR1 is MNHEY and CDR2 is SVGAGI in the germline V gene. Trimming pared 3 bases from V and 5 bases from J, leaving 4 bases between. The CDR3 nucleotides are TGTGCCAGCAGTTATGGGACTGAAGCTTTCTTT. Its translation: CASSYGTEAFF.

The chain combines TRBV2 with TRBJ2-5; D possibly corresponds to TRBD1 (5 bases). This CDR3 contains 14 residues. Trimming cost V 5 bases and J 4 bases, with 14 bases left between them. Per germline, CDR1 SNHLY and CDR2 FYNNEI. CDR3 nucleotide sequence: TGTGCCAGCAGTTTGACACGGCAGGGAGAGACCCAGTACTTC. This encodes CASSLTRQGETQYF.